This passage covers 32 T cell receptor beta chains from one sample sequenced in a study of blood T cell repertoires in COVID-19. Libraries were prepared by immunoSEQ multiplex PCR; TCRdb keeps only in-frame clonotypes and omits some of them. The data show approximately 270,000 clones, more than 75% seen once. Material for sequencing was peripheral blood. The receptors stem from a man in his forties with active or convalescent COVID-19.

V usage is TRBV5-1 and J usage is TRBJ1-1; tentative D call: TRBD1 (6 bases). This CDR3 has 17 amino acids. Germline V CDR1 and CDR2: SGHRS, YFSETQ. V was cut by 3 bases and J by 1 base, with 19 bases left in between. CDR3 amino acids: CASSSSGLTGANTEAFF. The CDR3 DNA is TGCGCCAGCAGCTCGTCCGGCTTGACAGGAGCGAACACTGAAGCTTTCTTT.

V is TRBV5-4 and J is TRBJ2-3, with 7 positions matching TRBD2. Per germline, CDR1 SGHNT and CDR2 YYREEE (reference sequence). This CDR3 is 12 amino acids long. Unmatched junction bases numbered 7, after V lost 4 bases and J lost 11 bases. The DNA of the CDR3 is TGTGCCAGCAGCCCGGGGGGAGTTCTGCAGTATTTT. It codes for CASSPGGVLQYF.

The chain recombines TRBV24-1 with TRBJ1-1; 7 nucleotides agree with TRBD1. The length of the CDR3 is 12 residues. V was pared by 8 bases and J by 7 bases, with 6 bases of the junction left unmatched. Germline V gene sequence: CDR1 KGHDR, CDR2 SFDVKD. The CDR3 region has the DNA TGTGCCACCACGAACAGGGGTGGTGAAGCTTTCTTT. This translates into CATTNRGGEAFF.

The chain has TRBV2 and TRBJ1-5, with unresolved D. Trimming cost V 2 bases and J 4 bases, with 9 bases left between them. Per germline, CDR1 SNHLY and CDR2 FYNNEI. The CDR3 has 14 amino acids. The chain's CDR3 is CASSERNRNQPQHF. The CDR3 DNA follows: TGTGCCAGCAGTGAAAGGAACAGAAATCAGCCCCAGCATTTT. Based on the CDR3 plus reference TRBV2 and TRBJ1-5, the full variable domain is EPEVTQTPSHQVTQMGQEVILRCVPISNHLYFYWYRQILGQKVEFLVSFYNNEISEKSEIFDDQFSVERPDGSNFTLKIRSTKLEDSAMYFCASSERNRNQPQHFGDGTRLSIL.

The chain has TRBV24-1 and TRBJ1-2; a possible D gene is TRBD1 (5 bases). V was clipped by 4 bases and J by 5 bases, with 16 bases between them. The germline gives CDR1 KGHDR, CDR2 SFDVKD. The CDR3 length is 15 residues. CDR3: CATSDWRGKVYGYTF. The CDR3 region has the DNA TGTGCCACCAGTGACTGGCGGGGGAAGGTATATGGCTACACCTTC.

This clone showed up just once. The chain combines TRBV9 with TRBJ2-3, with 8 bases fitting TRBD2. Germline V CDR1 and CDR2: SGDLS, YYNGEE. The CDR3 is made up of 15 amino acids. V trimming: 0 bases; J trimming: 2 bases; junction bases outside the gene matches: 2. CDR3 sequence reads: CASSVAAGATDTQYF. CDR3 nucleotide sequence: TGTGCCAGCAGCGTAGCAGCGGGGGCCACAGATACGCAGTATTTT.

In its sample, this clone was seen once. The V gene is TRBV11-2, the J gene TRBJ1-3; no firm D call. The V and J ends lost 1 base and 7 bases respectively, with 14 bases between them. The CDR3 length is 15 residues. Germline V gives CDR1 SGHAT, CDR2 FQNNGV. This CDR3 reads CASSLVLKSGNTIYF. The DNA of the CDR3 is TGTGCCAGCAGCTTAGTTCTCAAATCGGGGAACACCATATATTTT.

This chain joins TRBV13 and TRBJ1-1, with D uncertain. This CDR3 is built from 16 residues. Germline-derived CDR1 and CDR2 are PRHDT and FYEKMQ (reference sequence). V lost 5 bases to trimming and J lost 5 bases, with 21 bases between them. The DNA for the CDR3 is TGTGCCAGCAGCCATGGGCGGGCAGGTTCTGTAACTGAAGCTTTCTTT. The encoded protein is CASSHGRAGSVTEAFF.

The CDR3 sequence: CASSVRGTINLGEQFF. The CDR3 DNA is TGTGCCAGCAGTGTTCGGGGTACGATAAATTTGGGTGAGCAGTTCTTC. The chain recombines TRBV6-4 with TRBJ2-1; D may be TRBD2 (5 bases). With 4 bases removed from V and 9 bases from J, the gap between germline ends came to 22 bases. The CDR3 has 16 amino acids. Germline values: CDR1 MRHNA, CDR2 SNTAGT.

J is TRBJ1-2 and V is TRBV19; 8 bases are shared with TRBD1. The CDR3 has 13 residues. After removal of 6 bases from V and 5 bases from J, the junction contained 5 bases not matched to a gene. Germline CDR1 reads LNHDA; CDR2 reads SQIVND (reference sequence). DNA for the CDR3: TGTGCCAGTAGAGTGGGACAGGCTTATGGCTACACCTTC. As protein: CASRVGQAYGYTF.

This clone was recorded once. The J gene is TRBJ2-1, the V gene TRBV13; 8 positions agree with TRBD2. This CDR3 region has 15 residues. With 7 bases clipped from V and 4 bases from J, the junction kept 9 bases outside the gene matches. CDR1 PRHDT and CDR2 FYEKMQ come from the germline V gene (reference sequence). Here the CDR3 reads CASTYPTSGYNEQFF. CDR3 bases: TGTGCCAGCACCTACCCCACTAGCGGATACAATGAGCAGTTCTTC.

A few counts support this clone. This chain joins TRBV7-8 and TRBJ2-2, with unresolved D. The ends were cut back, 5 bases at V and 5 bases at J, with 6 bases in the middle. Germline assignment: CDR1 SGHVS and CDR2 FQNEAQ. This CDR3 has 12 amino acids. As DNA, the CDR3 is TGTGCCAGCAGCCGGAGAACCGGGGAGCTGTTTTTT. Its translation: CASSRRTGELFF.

The CDR3 loop reads CASSLLAGSSYNEQFF. CDR3 coding DNA: TGTGCCAGCAGCTTACTAGCGGGGAGCTCCTACAATGAGCAGTTCTTC. This chain uses TRBV7-9 with TRBJ2-1, with 9 bases fitting TRBD2. The CDR3 has 16 residues. Per germline, CDR1 SEHNR and CDR2 FQNEAQ (reference sequence). V lost 2 bases to trimming and J lost 0 bases; unmatched junction nucleotides: 2.

This rearrangement joins TRBV25-1 to TRBJ1-5, with 8 bases that match TRBD1. There are 15 residues in the CDR3. In germline, CDR1 is MGHDK, CDR2 SYGVNS. V gave up 3 bases and J gave up 4 bases; unmatched junction bases: 5. CDR3 sequence (DNA): TGTGCCAGCAGTGATGGACAGGGTAGTAATCAGCCCCAGCATTTT. It specifies CASSDGQGSNQPQHF.

This sequence joins TRBV27 and TRBJ2-7; TRBD2 matches 12 bases. Germline V lookup: CDR1 MNHEY, CDR2 SMNVEV (reference sequence). V was pared by 10 bases and J by 3 bases, with 4 bases of the junction left unmatched. The CDR3 sequence is 13 residues long. CDR3 bases: TGTGCCACCTCGACTAGCGGGAGCTACGAGCAGTACTTC. Translating it yields CATSTSGSYEQYF.

The chain employs TRBV15 and TRBJ1-1, with D tentatively TRBD1 (6 bases). Between the trimmed V and J ends, which lost 4 bases and 3 bases, there was a span of 6 bases. CDR3 length: 12 residues. Germline V gives CDR1 LNHNV, CDR2 YYDKDF (reference sequence). The CDR3 protein is CATSKGDTEAFF. CDR3 sequence (DNA): TGTGCCACCAGCAAGGGGGACACTGAAGCTTTCTTT.

The chain employs TRBV5-1 and TRBJ2-2; D is uncertain. Trimming cost V 4 bases and J 0 bases, with 10 bases left between them. Germline CDR1 reads SGHRS; CDR2 reads YFSETQ. The CDR3 is 15 amino acids. The CDR3 DNA follows: TGCGCCAGCAGCCTACCGGGTCCGAACACCGGGGAGCTGTTTTTT. It yields the protein CASSLPGPNTGELFF.

The chain carries TRBV6-5 and TRBJ1-3; no firm D call. Germline V gene data show CDR1 as MNHEY and CDR2 as SVGAGI. The CDR3 has 16 residues. V dropped 3 bases and J dropped 0 bases, with 12 bases sitting between them. The CDR3 is CASSYSSRSSGNTIYF. The CDR3 nucleotides read TGTGCCAGCAGTTATTCTAGCAGGAGCTCTGGAAACACCATATATTTT.

This chain joins TRBV19 and TRBJ1-4; D is unresolved. This CDR3 comprises 17 residues. V lost 3 bases, J lost 8 bases, and 22 bases lay in between. The germline gives CDR1 LNHDA, CDR2 SQIVND (reference sequence). The CDR3: CASSIQLLGAFREKLFF. CDR3 nucleotides: TGTGCCAGTAGTATTCAGTTATTGGGCGCGTTCCGGGAAAAACTGTTTTTT.

The chain couples TRBV7-3 to TRBJ2-3; D is unresolved. V was trimmed by 4 bases and J by 4 bases, leaving 6 bases between them. This CDR3 is 12 amino acids long. Germline CDR1 SGHTA, CDR2 FQGTGA. DNA for the CDR3: TGTGCCAGCAGCTCGGGTGCAGATACGCAGTATTTT. Protein sequence: CASSSGADTQYF.

The CDR3 DNA reads TGTGCCAGCAGTTTATATACAGGGGCGTATTCACCCCTCCACTTT. This encodes CASSLYTGAYSPLHF. This chain uses TRBV27 with TRBJ1-6; 7 bases agree with TRBD1. The CDR3 spans 15 residues. CDR1 is MNHEY, CDR2 SMNVEV, per germline (reference sequence). J lost 8 bases, V lost 1 base, and 5 bases had no gene match.

V is TRBV24-1 and J is TRBJ2-7; D not certain. The CDR3 is 12 residues long. CDR1 is KGHDR, CDR2 SFDVKD, per germline. V dropped 5 bases and J dropped 4 bases, with 8 bases sitting between them. CDR3 nucleotide sequence: TGTGCCACCAGTGGGCCAGGATACGAGCAGTACTTC. This encodes CATSGPGYEQYF.

CDR3 region: CASSVGQDASYEQYF. DNA for the CDR3: TGTGCCAGCAGCGTGGGACAGGACGCGAGTTACGAGCAGTACTTC. V is TRBV7-7 and J is TRBJ2-7, with 8 bases lining up with TRBD1. CDR1 and CDR2 from the germline V gene are SSHAT and FNYEAQ (reference sequence). V shed 5 bases, J shed 4 bases, and the junction held 10 bases outside the gene matches. This CDR3 is built from 15 residues. Variable domain in full (rest from reference TRBV7-7 and TRBJ2-7): GAGVSQSPRYKVTKRGQDVTLRCDPISSHATLYWYQQALGQGPEFLTYFNYEAQPDKSGLPSDRFSAERPEGSISTLTIQRTEQRDSAMYRCASSVGQDASYEQYFGPGTRLTVT.

This clone was recorded a few times. The chain couples TRBV30 to TRBJ1-5, with a possible D match to TRBD1 (5 bases). V was clipped by 2 bases and J by 6 bases, with 23 bases between them. Germline V gene sequence: CDR1 GTSNPN, CDR2 SVGIG (reference sequence). This CDR3 region has 17 residues. The CDR3 is CAWSRPPGLIRSQPQHF. For the CDR3, the DNA is TGTGCCTGGAGTCGCCCTCCGGGACTTATCCGCAGTCAGCCCCAGCATTTT. Variable domain in full (rest from reference TRBV30 and TRBJ1-5): SQTIHQWPATLVQPVGSPLSLECTVEGTSNPNLYWYRQAAGRGLQLLFYSVGIGQISSEVPQNLSASRPQDRQFILSSKKLLLSDSGFYLCAWSRPPGLIRSQPQHFGDGTRLSIL.

This chain uses TRBV4-2 with TRBJ2-3; D is perhaps TRBD1 (6 bases). Germline CDR1 and CDR2: LGHNA and YNFKEQ. The CDR3 runs 16 residues. V was cut by 0 bases and J by 5 bases, with 15 bases left in between. This CDR3 is CASSQDRQGSIDTQYF. The CDR3 nucleotides are TGTGCCAGCAGCCAAGACCGGCAGGGGTCCATAGATACGCAGTATTTT.

The V call is TRBV6-5, the J call TRBJ2-5, with D tentatively TRBD1 (6 bases). This CDR3 has 15 residues. Per the germline V gene, CDR1 is MNHEY and CDR2 is SVGAGI. V was shortened by 5 bases and J by 4 bases, with 17 bases between the two germline ends. The CDR3: CASSTGTGYGETQYF. CDR3 DNA sequence: TGTGCCAGCAGTACGGGCACAGGGTATGGAGAGACCCAGTACTTC.

The chain carries TRBV4-2 and TRBJ1-2; 8 bases match TRBD1. The CDR3 runs 14 residues. Trimming took 1 base from V and 7 from J; bases not matched to a gene: 5. The germline gives CDR1 LGHNA, CDR2 YNFKEQ. The chain's CDR3 is CASSQGQGARGYTF. The CDR3 bases are TGTGCCAGCAGCCAAGGGCAGGGGGCGCGTGGCTACACCTTC.

This clone was found a few times. V gene TRBV7-9 combines with J gene TRBJ2-7; 8 nucleotides align to TRBD1. J gave up 1 base and V 1 base, and 6 bases lay outside the gene matches. Germline values: CDR1 SEHNR, CDR2 FQNEAQ (reference sequence). This CDR3 is built from 16 residues. CDR3 region: CASSLVGQGVSYEQYF. The CDR3 nucleotides read TGTGCCAGCAGCTTAGTAGGACAGGGTGTTTCCTACGAGCAGTACTTC.

Here the CDR3 reads CASSLGGSGANVLTF. CDR3 bases: TGTGCCAGCAGTTTGGGGGGCTCTGGGGCCAACGTCCTGACTTTC. V gene TRBV28 combines with J gene TRBJ2-6, with D possibly TRBD2 on 6 matching bases. This CDR3 region has 15 residues. V gave up 3 bases and J gave up 0 bases, with 6 bases separating them. The germline gives CDR1 MDHEN, CDR2 SYDVKM.

The chain joins TRBV29-1 to TRBJ2-7; D ambiguous. There are 12 residues in the CDR3. With 7 bases removed from V and 2 bases from J, the gap between germline ends came to 12 bases. Germline V gene sequence: CDR1 SQVTM, CDR2 ANQGSEA. CDR3 sequence reads: CSGISGPYEQYF. The CDR3 DNA follows: TGCAGCGGTATATCAGGTCCCTACGAGCAGTACTTC.

The genes are TRBV7-6 and TRBJ2-2; no definite D call. Germline CDR1 is SGHVS and CDR2 is FNYEAQ. Trimming left V 11 bases short and J 4 bases short, with 11 bases between. CDR3 length equals 12 residues. This chain's CDR3 is CADSHPTGELFF. Written as DNA, the CDR3 is TGTGCCGACTCTCACCCCACCGGGGAGCTGTTTTTT.

As DNA, the CDR3 is TGTGCCAGCAGTTACGTCAGGGGCGGCCCGTACACTGAAGCTTTCTTT. It codes for CASSYVRGGPYTEAFF. This chain links TRBV6-5 with TRBJ1-1; possible D gene TRBD1, 6 bases. Germline CDR1 MNHEY, CDR2 SVGAGI. Between the trimmed V and J ends, which lost 2 bases and 3 bases, there was a span of 16 bases. The CDR3 runs to 16 residues.